This T cell receptor (beta chain) derives from a study of shared clonotypes between healthy human individuals. Germline CDR1 and CDR2: SGHTA and FQGTGA. The CDR3 covers 14 residues. V shed 5 bases and J 7 bases; nucleotides not matched to a gene: 8. This table comes from immunoSEQ multiplex PCR, and its TCRdb copy is limited to in-frame clones, with some not included. The sample contains over 2 million clones, roughly 90% of which appear only once. This clone was observed a single time. The rearrangement links TRBV7-3 to TRBJ2-1; 7 nucleotides agree with TRBD1. The sample consisted of naive CD4+ T cells from PBMCs. Subset in this sample: CD45RA+ positively selected. The source of this sequence is a man younger than 35 in good health. Some clones in this sample may be carry-over from other donors' samples. The CDR3 coding sequence is TGTGCCAGCAGCATGGGTCCCAGGGGGAATGAGCAGTTCTTC. Translating gives CASSMGPRGNEQFF. Drawing the rest from reference TRBV7-3 and TRBJ2-1, the complete variable domain is GAGVSQTPSNKVTEKGKYVELRCDPISGHTALYWYRQSLGQGPEFLIYFQGTGAADDSGLPNDRFFAVRPEGSVSTLKIQRTERGDSAVYLCASSMGPRGNEQFFGPGTRLTVL.